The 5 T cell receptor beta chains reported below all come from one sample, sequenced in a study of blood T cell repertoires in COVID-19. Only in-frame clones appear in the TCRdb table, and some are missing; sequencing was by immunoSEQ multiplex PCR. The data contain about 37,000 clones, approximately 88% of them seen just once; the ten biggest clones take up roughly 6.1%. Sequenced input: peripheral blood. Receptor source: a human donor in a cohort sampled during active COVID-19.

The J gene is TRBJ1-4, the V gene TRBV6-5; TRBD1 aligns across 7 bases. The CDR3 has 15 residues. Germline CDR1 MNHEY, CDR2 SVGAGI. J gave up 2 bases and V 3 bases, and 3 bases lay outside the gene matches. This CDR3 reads CASSYSGQTNEKLFF. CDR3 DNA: TGTGCCAGCAGTTATTCGGGACAGACTAATGAAAAACTGTTTTTT.

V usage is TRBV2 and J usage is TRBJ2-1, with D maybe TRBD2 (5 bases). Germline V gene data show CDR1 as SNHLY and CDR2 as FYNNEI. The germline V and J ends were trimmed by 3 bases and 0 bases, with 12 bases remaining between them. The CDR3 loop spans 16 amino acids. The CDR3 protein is CASSDIGISSYNEQFF. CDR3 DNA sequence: TGTGCCAGCAGTGATATCGGGATAAGCTCCTACAATGAGCAGTTCTTC.

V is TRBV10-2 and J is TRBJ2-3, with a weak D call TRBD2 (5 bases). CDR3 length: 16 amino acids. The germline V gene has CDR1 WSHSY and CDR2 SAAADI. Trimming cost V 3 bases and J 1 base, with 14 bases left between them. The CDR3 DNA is TGCGCCAGCAGTGAAATTCGCATCGGGGGCACAGATACGCAGTATTTT. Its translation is CASSEIRIGGTDTQYF.

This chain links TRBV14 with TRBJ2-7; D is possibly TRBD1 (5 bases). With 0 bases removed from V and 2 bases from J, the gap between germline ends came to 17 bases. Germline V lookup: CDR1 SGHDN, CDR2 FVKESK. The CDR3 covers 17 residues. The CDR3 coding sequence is TGTGCCAGCAGCCAAGATTCAAGGTGGCAGGGCGCCTACGAGCAGTACTTC. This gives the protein CASSQDSRWQGAYEQYF.

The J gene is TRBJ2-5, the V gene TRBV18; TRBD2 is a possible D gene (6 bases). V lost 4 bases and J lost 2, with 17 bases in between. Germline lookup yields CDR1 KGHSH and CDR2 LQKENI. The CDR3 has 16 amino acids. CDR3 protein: CASSLISGPLQETQYF. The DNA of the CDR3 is TGTGCCAGCTCACTTATCAGCGGGCCCCTTCAAGAGACCCAGTACTTC.